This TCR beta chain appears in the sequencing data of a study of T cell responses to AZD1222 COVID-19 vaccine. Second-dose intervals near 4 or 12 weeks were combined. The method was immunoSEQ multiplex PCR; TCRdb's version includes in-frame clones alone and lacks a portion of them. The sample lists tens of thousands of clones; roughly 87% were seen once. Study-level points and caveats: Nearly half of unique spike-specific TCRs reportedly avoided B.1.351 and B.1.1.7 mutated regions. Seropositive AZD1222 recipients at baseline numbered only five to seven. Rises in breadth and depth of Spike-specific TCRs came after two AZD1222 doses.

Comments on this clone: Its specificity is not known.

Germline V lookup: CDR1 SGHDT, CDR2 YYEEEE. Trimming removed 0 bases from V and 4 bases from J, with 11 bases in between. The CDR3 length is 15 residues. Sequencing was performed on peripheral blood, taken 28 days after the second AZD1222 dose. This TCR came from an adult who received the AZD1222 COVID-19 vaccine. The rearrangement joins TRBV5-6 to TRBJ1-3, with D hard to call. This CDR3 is CASSLEAAGGNTIYF. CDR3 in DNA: TGTGCCAGCAGCTTGGAAGCTGCCGGAGGAAACACCATATATTTT. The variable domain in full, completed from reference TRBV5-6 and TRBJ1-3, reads DAGVTQSPTHLIKTRGQQVTLRCSPKSGHDTVSWYQQALGQGPQFIFQYYEEEERQRGNFPDRFSGHQFPNYSSELNVNALLLGDSALYLCASSLEAAGGNTIYFGEGSWLTVV.